Following are 32 T cell receptor beta chains from one sample sequenced in a study of graft-versus-host responses after intestinal transplantation. The protocol was immunoSEQ multiplex PCR, while the TCRdb copy is restricted to in-frame clones and leaves out a portion. The table lists tens of thousands of clones, just under 95% of them singletons, with around 7.1% in the top ten. This sample comprised bone marrow, obtained 700 to 850 days after intestinal transplantation. The receptor set was obtained from a human patient who received an intestinal transplant, so some T cells may come from the graft donor.

The CDR3 region has the DNA TGTGCCAGCAGCGTAGATCAGGGGGCGACAGATACGCAGTATTTT. It encodes CASSVDQGATDTQYF. This chain joins TRBV9 and TRBJ2-3, with TRBD1 identical over 8 bases. Germline V gene sequence: CDR1 SGDLS, CDR2 YYNGEE. Unmatched junction bases numbered 3, after V lost 0 bases and J lost 3 bases. The CDR3 spans 15 residues. Looking up the rest from reference TRBV9 and TRBJ2-3 gives the full variable domain: DSGVTQTPKHLITATGQRVTLRCSPRSGDLSVYWYQQSLDQGLQFLIQYYNGEERAKGNILERFSAQQFPDLHSELNLSSLELGDSALYFCASSVDQGATDTQYFGPGTRLTVL.

The chain couples TRBV11-2 to TRBJ1-5; D ambiguous. V lost 2 bases, J lost 3 bases, and 5 bases lay in between. Per the germline V gene, CDR1 is SGHAT and CDR2 is FQNNGV. The CDR3 has 13 residues. The CDR3 is CASSLRSNQPQHF. CDR3 DNA: TGTGCCAGCAGCTTAAGATCCAATCAGCCCCAGCATTTT.

This clone was counted between two and nine times. The rearrangement uses TRBV10-1 and TRBJ2-7, with D possibly called TRBD1 or TRBD2 (5 bases each). Germline loops: CDR1 WNHNN, CDR2 SYGVQD (reference sequence). V was pared by 2 bases and J by 0 bases, with 8 bases between. The CDR3 covers 14 residues. CDR3 sequence reads: CASSEAGTSYEQYF. CDR3 nucleotides: TGCGCCAGCAGTGAGGCTGGGACCTCCTACGAGCAGTACTTC.

The chain is built from TRBV29-1 and TRBJ2-7; 9 nucleotides agree with TRBD1. This CDR3 spans 15 amino acids. From germline, CDR1 is SQVTM and CDR2 ANQGSEA. The junction had 11 bases not matched to a gene; V was cut back by 4 bases and J by 4 bases. This CDR3 reads CSVVRDRAGEYEQYF. The CDR3 DNA follows: TGCAGCGTTGTAAGGGACAGGGCTGGGGAATACGAGCAGTACTTC.

This rearrangement joins TRBV11-2 to TRBJ1-2; D is possibly TRBD1 (6 bases). V gave up 3 bases and J gave up 4 bases, with 15 bases separating them. CDR1 and CDR2 (germline): SGHAT, FQNNGV. The CDR3 is made up of 15 amino acids. The CDR3 bases are TGTGCCAGCAGCTTGGGGCAGGGGTTGGGCTATGGCTACACCTTC. This sequence encodes CASSLGQGLGYGYTF. Combining the CDR3 with reference TRBV11-2 and TRBJ1-2 gives the whole variable domain EAGVAQSPRYKIIEKRQSVAFWCNPISGHATLYWYQQILGQGPKLLIQFQNNGVVDDSQLPKDRFSAERLKGVDSTLKIQPAKLEDSAVYLCASSLGQGLGYGYTFGSGTRLTVV.

The chain has TRBV4-2 and TRBJ2-1, with D perhaps TRBD2 (6 bases). CDR3 length: 16 residues. Germline CDR1 is LGHNA and CDR2 is YNFKEQ. The V gene lost 1 base and the J gene lost 5 bases, with 15 bases spanning the gap. CDR3 DNA sequence: TGTGCCAGCAGCCAAGCCGGGACTCGGGGAAACAATGAGCAGTTCTTC. This codes for CASSQAGTRGNNEQFF.

V usage is TRBV13 and J usage is TRBJ1-2; possibly TRBD1 for D (5 bases). This CDR3 has 13 amino acids. The V and J ends lost 0 bases and 8 bases respectively, with 10 bases between them. Per germline, CDR1 PRHDT and CDR2 FYEKMQ (reference sequence). The CDR3 DNA reads TGTGCCAGCAGCTTAGGCCAGGGCTGGGGCTACACCTTC. Amino acids: CASSLGQGWGYTF.

The chain employs TRBV13 and TRBJ1-1; no reliable D call. The germline CDR1 and CDR2 sequences are PRHDT and FYEKMQ (reference sequence). The length of the CDR3 is 15 residues. The ends were cut back, 2 bases at V and 7 bases at J, with 17 bases in the middle. The CDR3 nucleotides are TGTGCCAGCAGCTTATTCGCTGGGGATGAGGGTGAAGCTTTCTTT. Protein: CASSLFAGDEGEAFF.

This clone appeared once. The chain links TRBV9 to TRBJ2-1; no reliable D call. V lost 2 bases and J 9 bases, leaving 9 bases between the germline ends. Per germline, CDR1 SGDLS and CDR2 YYNGEE. This CDR3 comprises 12 residues. The CDR3 DNA reads TGTGCCAGCAGCGTGACTTCTGGTGAGCAGTTCTTC. This gives the protein CASSVTSGEQFF.

This rearrangement joins TRBV19 to TRBJ2-3; the D is unclear. Germline CDR1 and CDR2: LNHDA and SQIVND (reference sequence). This CDR3 region has 13 residues. The V end lost 5 bases, the J end lost 2 bases, and 8 bases lay between the germline ends. The CDR3 sequence is CASSPRFTDTQYF. The CDR3 DNA is TGTGCCAGTAGTCCCCGGTTCACAGATACGCAGTATTTT.

The genes are TRBV10-3 and TRBJ2-5; TRBD2 agrees at 8 bases. There are 13 residues in the CDR3. With V trimmed by 8 bases and J by 3 bases, 5 bases remained unmatched. Germline CDR1 and CDR2: ENHRY and SYGVKD. The DNA for the CDR3 is TGTGCCATCGGCGCGGGACTAGAAGAGACCCAGTACTTC. This sequence encodes CAIGAGLEETQYF.

The rearrangement joins TRBV7-2 to TRBJ1-2; D possibly corresponds to TRBD1 (6 bases). Trimming took off 1 base at V and 0 bases at J, with 6 bases between the two ends. The CDR3 contains 14 residues. Germline-derived CDR1 and CDR2 are SGHTA and FQGNSA. CDR3 sequence (DNA): TGTGCCAGCAGCTTAGGACAGGCTAACTATGGCTACACCTTC. Its translation: CASSLGQANYGYTF.

This chain joins TRBV5-6 and TRBJ2-1, with D possibly TRBD2 on 5 matching bases. CDR1 is SGHDT and CDR2 is YYEEEE in the germline V gene. The V end was cut by 0 bases, the J end by 8 bases, with 12 bases between. The CDR3 is made up of 14 amino acids. CDR3 nucleotides: TGTGCCAGCAGCTTGGAAGGGCTGGAGGATGAGCAGTTCTTC. Protein product: CASSLEGLEDEQFF.

The rearrangement links TRBV5-4 to TRBJ1-6; TRBD1 agrees at 7 bases. This CDR3 contains 14 residues. Germline CDR1 and CDR2: SGHNT and YYREEE (reference sequence). The junction had 4 bases not matched to a gene; V was cut back by 2 bases and J by 8 bases. The DNA for the CDR3 is TGTGCCAGCAGCTTCAGACAGGGAGATTCACCCCTCCACTTT. Translated, it gives CASSFRQGDSPLHF.

This sequence joins TRBV27 and TRBJ1-6; D is ambiguous. This CDR3 contains 14 residues. Germline V gene lookup returns CDR1 MNHEY and CDR2 SMNVEV (reference sequence). Trimming cost V 8 bases and J 7 bases, with 15 bases left between them. CDR3 bases: TGTGCCAGCCGGTCCACTGAAGGGAATTCACCCCTCCACTTT. Translation: CASRSTEGNSPLHF.

CDR3 nucleotide sequence: TGTGCCAGCAGCTTACTTCGCGGACAGACGGACCCGAACTACGAGCAGTACTTC. It translates to CASSLLRGQTDPNYEQYF. The chain recombines TRBV11-2 with TRBJ2-7; perhaps TRBD1 as D (6 bases). V lost 2 bases and J 3 bases, leaving 23 bases between the germline ends. CDR1 is SGHAT, CDR2 FQNNGV, per germline. The CDR3 extends over 18 amino acids.

This clone was found once. The chain joins TRBV9 to TRBJ2-2, with 10 bases identical to TRBD1. The CDR3 length is 16 residues. CDR1 SGDLS and CDR2 YYNGEE come from the germline V gene. J was trimmed by 4 bases and V by 2 bases; bases with no gene match: 5. The CDR3 protein is CASSVGTGVGTGELFF. In nucleotides, the CDR3 is TGTGCCAGCAGCGTTGGGACAGGGGTCGGCACCGGGGAGCTGTTTTTT.

This clone was seen more than once but under ten times. The V call is TRBV28, the J call TRBJ2-5, with D perhaps matching TRBD2 (5 bases). Looked up from germline, CDR1 is MDHEN and CDR2 is SYDVKM. V was clipped by 2 bases and J by 10 bases, with 23 bases between them. The CDR3 length is 16 residues. Here the CDR3 reads CASSLNVALGVPDQYF. CDR3 nucleotides: TGTGCCAGCAGTTTAAACGTGGCTCTCGGGGTACCGGACCAGTACTTC.

The rearrangement uses TRBV19 and TRBJ1-5; tentatively, D is TRBD1 (5 bases). The V end lost 1 base, the J end lost 6 bases, and 19 bases lay between the germline ends. Looked up from germline, CDR1 is LNHDA and CDR2 is SQIVND (reference sequence). CDR3 size: 17 residues. DNA for the CDR3: TGTGCCAGTAGTATAGGGCTTTGGGAGGGGTTAGGTCAGCCCCAGCATTTT. Translated: CASSIGLWEGLGQPQHF.

The gene calls are TRBV18 and TRBJ1-1; D ambiguous. Germline loops: CDR1 KGHSH, CDR2 LQKENI. Trimming cost V 0 bases and J 10 bases, with 18 bases left between them. The CDR3 length is 15 residues. The chain's CDR3 is CASSPPSGPLNAAFF. The CDR3 DNA follows: TGTGCCAGCTCACCACCGTCCGGGCCCCTGAACGCAGCTTTCTTT. The whole variable domain, filled in from reference TRBV18 and TRBJ1-1, reads NAGVMQNPRHLVRRRGQEARLRCSPMKGHSHVYWYRQLPEEGLKFMVYLQKENIIDESGMPKERFSAEFPKEGPSILRIQQVVRGDSAAYFCASSPPSGPLNAAFFGQGTRLTVV.

The chain employs TRBV6-6 and TRBJ2-1; TRBD2 might be the D (7 bases). The CDR3 loop spans 15 amino acids. The germline V and J ends were trimmed by 9 bases and 7 bases, with 22 bases remaining between them. The germline V gene encodes CDR1 MNHNY and CDR2 SVGAGI (reference sequence). In DNA form, the CDR3 reads TGTGCCAGTACCGATCCAGGGGAGGGCCTTAATGAGCAGTTCTTC. Amino acids: CASTDPGEGLNEQFF.

The chain recombines TRBV30 with TRBJ2-5; perhaps TRBD1 as D (5 bases). The CDR3 is 12 residues long. Trimming cost V 2 bases and J 3 bases, with 7 bases left between them. CDR1 is GTSNPN, CDR2 SVGIG, per germline (reference sequence). Here the CDR3 reads CAWSLGEETQYF. The CDR3 DNA sequence: TGTGCCTGGAGTTTAGGGGAAGAGACCCAGTACTTC.

The chain is built from TRBV5-1 and TRBJ2-1; TRBD1 might be the D (6 bases). CDR1 and CDR2 (germline): SGHRS, YFSETQ. The CDR3 has 15 residues. V lost 2 bases, J lost 0 bases, and 9 bases lay in between. This chain's CDR3 is CASSFLTGSYNEQFF. As DNA, the CDR3 is TGCGCCAGCAGCTTCCTGACAGGCTCCTACAATGAGCAGTTCTTC. Filled out from reference TRBV5-1 and TRBJ2-1, the complete variable domain reads KAGVTQTPRYLIKTRGQQVTLSCSPISGHRSVSWYQQTPGQGLQFLFEYFSETQRNKGNFPGRFSGRQFSNSRSEMNVSTLELGDSALYLCASSFLTGSYNEQFFGPGTRLTVL.

The genes are TRBV9 and TRBJ2-5; 15 nucleotides agree with TRBD2. The V gene's germline CDR1 is SGDLS and CDR2 YYNGEE. V shed 4 bases and J 5 bases; nucleotides not matched to a gene: 9. CDR3 length: 17 amino acids. CDR3 sequence reads: CASSPRTSGREWETQYF. The CDR3 DNA reads as TGTGCCAGCAGCCCGCGGACTAGCGGGAGGGAGTGGGAGACCCAGTACTTC.

This clone was recorded a few times. The chain combines TRBV7-3 with TRBJ1-6; D is ambiguous. Germline V CDR1 and CDR2: SGHTA, FQGTGA. The CDR3 extends over 13 amino acids. The V gene lost 5 bases and the J gene lost 10 bases, with 12 bases spanning the gap. The DNA for the CDR3 is TGTGCCAGCAGCAATACCCCCGGGTCACCCCTCCACTTT. Its translation: CASSNTPGSPLHF.

The rearrangement links TRBV6-5 to TRBJ2-1; TRBD1 matches at 7 bases. Germline-derived CDR1 and CDR2 are MNHEY and SVGAGI. V trimming: 7 bases; J trimming: 6 bases; junction bases outside the gene matches: 12. The CDR3 runs 15 residues. The CDR3 coding sequence is TGTGCCAGCAAACTCGACAGGGCCGTAGGCAATGAGCAGTTCTTC. Translation gives CASKLDRAVGNEQFF.

The chain recombines TRBV4-1 with TRBJ2-3, with TRBD2 matching over 11 bases. The CDR3 has 16 residues. Trimming removed 4 bases from V and 4 bases from J; junction bases left unmatched: 7. The germline gives CDR1 MGHRA, CDR2 YSYEKL. CDR3 loop: CASSRPTSGTADTQYF. The CDR3 nucleotides read TGCGCCAGCAGCCGACCGACTAGCGGGACGGCAGATACGCAGTATTTT.

This clone has a single count. The chain couples TRBV6-5 to TRBJ2-3; the D gene is possibly TRBD1 (6 bases). CDR1 MNHEY and CDR2 SVGAGI come from the germline V gene. V was cut by 5 bases and J by 1 base, with 10 bases left in between. The CDR3 covers 14 residues. CDR3 protein: CASSGGQGTDTQYF. CDR3 nucleotide sequence: TGTGCCAGCAGTGGGGGACAAGGCACAGATACGCAGTATTTT.

CDR3 residues: CASSQEVSGAPYEQYF. The CDR3 coding sequence is TGCGCCAGCAGCCAAGAGGTGTCAGGGGCGCCCTACGAGCAGTACTTC. V usage is TRBV4-1 and J usage is TRBJ2-7, with D maybe TRBD1 (6 bases). The CDR3 runs 16 residues. CDR1 is MGHRA and CDR2 is YSYEKL in the germline V gene. Deletions cut 0 bases from V and 2 bases from J, with 14 bases between.

The count of this clone is one. The chain uses TRBV7-9 and TRBJ2-5; D gene ambiguous. The CDR3 is made up of 13 amino acids. V lost 5 bases, J lost 5 bases, and 12 bases lay in between. Germline V lookup: CDR1 SEHNR, CDR2 FQNEAQ (reference sequence). The CDR3 DNA sequence: TGTGCCAGCAGCAATCTAGAGGAGGAGACCCAGTACTTC. It encodes CASSNLEEETQYF.

The V gene is TRBV29-1, the J gene TRBJ2-3; D is ambiguous. The CDR3 extends over 12 amino acids. The germline V gene encodes CDR1 SQVTM and CDR2 ANQGSEA. The ends were cut back, 3 bases at V and 3 bases at J, with 7 bases in the middle. In nucleotides, the CDR3 is TGCAGCGTTGAGGGTGGGACAGATACGCAGTATTTT. As protein: CSVEGGTDTQYF.

As for this clone: Other nucleotide sequences in the sample specify the same CDR3. The chain combines TRBV13 with TRBJ2-2; D remains unclear. Trimming removed 5 bases at V and 3 bases at J, with 7 bases between. Germline values: CDR1 PRHDT, CDR2 FYEKMQ (reference sequence). CDR3 length: 13 residues. CDR3 bases: TGTGCCAGCAGCATCTTATACACCGGGGAGCTGTTTTTT. This codes for CASSILYTGELFF.